The rows below give T cell receptor beta chains drawn from one sample of a study of metastatic and nonmetastatic thyroid tumors. TCRdb reanalyzed the PCR reads with MiXCR. This sample carries 39,000 or so clones, roughly 45% of them seen once, and the ten largest clones take approximately 25%. Sample: tumor tissue. The source of these receptors is a male donor with papillary thyroid cancer or a benign thyroid nodule (not recorded which). Some clones in this sample may be carry-over from other donors' samples. Each CDR3 is given with its conserved first and last residue. The D gene is left open where the match is weak. Size tells how often a clone was seen (once, few, many) or the class of an expanded clone, and some rows leave it out.

j_call,clone_size,d_call,v_call,cdr3_nt,cdr3_aa
TRBJ2-7,-,-,TRBV5-8,TGTGCCAGCAGCTTAGGGACGGCGGGTTACGAGCAGTACTTC,CASSLGTAGYEQYF
TRBJ1-1,few,TRBD1,TRBV19,TGTGCCAGTAGCCCCTACAGGGGTTGGACTGAAGCTTTCTTT,CASSPYRGWTEAFF
TRBJ1-4,few,-,TRBV4-1,TGCGCCAGCAGCCAAGTTAAAGGAAATAATGAAAAACTGTTTTTT,CASSQVKGNNEKLFF
TRBJ2-3,-,TRBD2,TRBV6-6,TGTGCCAGCAGTTACTTTTTAGCGGGAACGCAGTATTTT,CASSYFLAGTQYF
TRBJ1-2,few,-,TRBV10-3,TGTGCCATCAGTGCAAGTAACTATGGCTACACCTTC,CAISASNYGYTF
TRBJ2-2,few,-,TRBV6-4,TGTGCCAGCAGCCCCCTCGACACCTGGGAGCTGTTTTTT,CASSPLDTWELFF
TRBJ1-5,-,TRBD1,TRBV30,TGTGCCTACCAACAGGGGAGCAATCAGCCCCAGCATTTT,CAYQQGSNQPQHF
TRBJ2-7,-,TRBD1,TRBV30,TGTGCCTGGAGTCTGGACAGGGGCATATACGAGCAGTACTTC,CAWSLDRGIYEQYF
TRBJ2-1,-,-,TRBV11-1,TGTGCCAGCAGCTTGACAGAGCAGTTCTTC,CASSLTEQFF
TRBJ1-5,-,-,TRBV5-8,TGTGCCAGCAGCTTGGGGAGGGGTGGGCCCCAGCATTTT,CASSLGRGGPQHF
TRBJ2-7,few,TRBD1,TRBV19,TGTGCCAGTAGTACCGGGACAGGGGACTACGAGCAGTACTTC,CASSTGTGDYEQYF
TRBJ2-3,few,-,TRBV28,TGTGCCAGCAGTCCCCCCCCTGGGCAACATGATACGCAGTATTTT,CASSPPPGQHDTQYF
TRBJ1-5,-,-,TRBV19,TGTGCCAGTAGGGCATTTATAGCAGATCAGCCCCAGCATTTT,CASRAFIADQPQHF
TRBJ2-7,-,TRBD1,TRBV11-2,TGTGCCAGCAGCCCCCGGACAGGGGACTCTTACTACGAGCAGTACTTC,CASSPRTGDSYYEQYF
TRBJ2-3,-,TRBD2,TRBV7-2,TGTGCCAGCAGCTTAGCCCGGCGGGCTAGCGGTAGCACAGATACGCAGTATTTT,CASSLARRASGSTDTQYF
TRBJ2-7,-,TRBD2,TRBV10-3,TGTGCCATCAGTGACAAATCGGGGACTAGCATATCCTACGAGCAGTACTTC,CAISDKSGTSISYEQYF
TRBJ1-2,-,-,TRBV20-1,TGCAGTGCTAGAGATCGTGTGCGTTACTATGGCTACACCTTC,CSARDRVRYYGYTF
TRBJ2-1,-,-,TRBV6-4,TGTGCCAGCAGTGAACAGGGAGATATCAATGAGCAGTTCTTC,CASSEQGDINEQFF
TRBJ2-7,-,-,TRBV20-1,TGCAGTGCTAGAGATGAAGGGGGGCGTCAGCGCTCCTACGAGCAGTACTTC,CSARDEGGRQRSYEQYF
TRBJ2-1,-,-,TRBV7-8,TGTGCCAGCAGCTTATCCTCCTCACCACAGGGTTTC,CASSLSSSPQGF
TRBJ2-7,once,-,TRBV30,TGTGCCTGGAGTGTTTTAAGTGGGTCCTACGAGCAGTACTTC,CAWSVLSGSYEQYF
TRBJ2-7,few,-,TRBV2,TGTGCCAGCACCGGCAAGGCCGAGCAGTACTTC,CASTGKAEQYF
TRBJ2-2,-,-,TRBV12-3/TRBV12-4,TGTGCCAGCAGTTTAAGCCCCGGGTTTAACACCGGGGAGCTGTTTTTT,CASSLSPGFNTGELFF
TRBJ2-1,-,TRBD2,TRBV20-1,TGCAGTGCCCTCCCCCCTAGCGGGAGAACAAATGAGCAGTTCTTC,CSALPPSGRTNEQFF
TRBJ2-7,few,-,TRBV28,TGTGCCAGCTGGGAAGGGACATTTAACGAGCAGTACTTC,CASWEGTFNEQYF
TRBJ2-7,-,-,TRBV11-2,TGTGCCAGCCAACAAGTCTACGAGCAGTACTTC,CASQQVYEQYF
TRBJ2-5,few,TRBD1,TRBV7-8,TGTGCCAGCAGCCTCGGGACAGAAGAGACCCAGTACTTC,CASSLGTEETQYF
TRBJ2-7,few,TRBD1,TRBV24-1,TGTGCCACCAGTGACCACGACAGGGGAGGCTACGAGCAGTACTTC,CATSDHDRGGYEQYF
TRBJ2-1,few,-,TRBV7-2,TGTGCCAGCAGCTTGAGGCGAGGTGAGCAGTTCTTC,CASSLRRGEQFF
TRBJ1-1,-,TRBD1,TRBV6-5,TGTGCCAGCAGTTACAGGGGACAGGGTAATTGGGCTTTCTTT,CASSYRGQGNWAFF
TRBJ2-1,few,-,TRBV5-1,TGCGCCAGCAGCTTGGAGGGTAGCGGAGTCTACAATGAGCAGTTCTTC,CASSLEGSGVYNEQFF
TRBJ2-5,-,TRBD1,TRBV3-1,TGTGCCAGCAGCCAAGATTCAGCCGGACAGGGGACGGGGGAGACCCAGTACTTC,CASSQDSAGQGTGETQYF
TRBJ1-5,-,-,TRBV6-4,TGTGCCAGCTTCCGTCCCCCCAGGGGCTGCAATCAGCCCCAGCATTTT,CASFRPPRGCNQPQHF
TRBJ2-3,-,TRBD2,TRBV7-3,TGTGCCGGCAGCTCGGGAGGGCCCCCGGGCACAGATACGCAGTATTTT,CAGSSGGPPGTDTQYF
TRBJ2-7,few,-,TRBV3-1,TGTGCCAGCAGCCAAGGACTTGCTGGTACCTCCTACGAGCAGTACTTC,CASSQGLAGTSYEQYF
TRBJ2-3,-,TRBD2,TRBV5-1,TGCGCCAGCAGACCCCTAGCGGGAACAGATATGCAGTATTTT,CASRPLAGTDMQYF
TRBJ2-7,-,-,TRBV13,TGTGCCAGCAGCTTAGGGTTCAGGGCCCACGAGCAGTACTTC,CASSLGFRAHEQYF
TRBJ2-3,-,TRBD1,TRBV27,TGTGCCAGCAGCTACCGGACAGGCGGTATGGATACGCAGTATTTT,CASSYRTGGMDTQYF
TRBJ2-2,-,-,TRBV4-1,TGCGCCAGCAGAGGACGAAACACCGGGGAGCTGTTTTTT,CASRGRNTGELFF
TRBJ1-2,-,-,TRBV30,TGTGCCTGGCACTGGACAGCAGACCCTTATGGCTACACCTTC,CAWHWTADPYGYTF
TRBJ2-5,-,TRBD2,TRBV6-6,TGTGCCAGCAGTTACTCGATTCTCGCGGGAGGGCTCCCGGGGACCCAGTACTTC,CASSYSILAGGLPGTQYF
TRBJ2-5,-,-,TRBV14,TGTGCCAGCAGCCAAGCGGGACGGGAGTTGGGGGAGACCCAGTACTTC,CASSQAGRELGETQYF
TRBJ1-2,-,TRBD1,TRBV6-1,TGTGCCAGCAGGAGACAGGGGGCGGATGGCTACACCTTC,CASRRQGADGYTF
TRBJ2-5,-,-,TRBV4-2,TGTGCCAGCAGCCAAGATCGGGCGACTATGGCCCAGTACTTC,CASSQDRATMAQYF
TRBJ2-3,few,TRBD2,TRBV5-1,TGCGCCAGCACCACGGACGGTAGCGGGAGTAATACGCAGTATTTT,CASTTDGSGSNTQYF
TRBJ2-1,-,TRBD2,TRBV11-2,TGTGCCAGCAGTTCAGAGCGGGGGGTATGGAATGAGCAGTTCTTC,CASSSERGVWNEQFF
TRBJ2-7,-,-,TRBV20-1,TGCAGTGCTAGAGTACGGGAGTACGAGCAGTACTTC,CSARVREYEQYF
TRBJ1-6,-,-,TRBV9,TGTGCCAGCAGCGTCAATAATTCACCCCTCCACTTT,CASSVNNSPLHF
TRBJ2-5,-,TRBD2,TRBV11-3,TGTGCCAGCAGCTTAGGAAGCGGGAGTTCGGAGACCCAGTACTTC,CASSLGSGSSETQYF
TRBJ1-2,few,TRBD1,TRBV2,TGTGCCAGCCAACCGAGACAGGGGACTCTTTATGGCTACACCTTC,CASQPRQGTLYGYTF
TRBJ2-7,many,TRBD2,TRBV18,TGTGCCAGCACGCTAGCGGCACACCGGGGGGAGCAGTACTTC,CASTLAAHRGEQYF
TRBJ1-1,-,-,TRBV19,TGTGCCAGTAGTCTCCGGCCGAACACTGAAGCTTTCTTT,CASSLRPNTEAFF
TRBJ1-5,-,-,TRBV12-3/TRBV12-4,TGTGCCAGCAGTTTCTCGACATCTCGGGGGTTCAATCAGCCCCAGCATTTT,CASSFSTSRGFNQPQHF
TRBJ1-5,many,-,TRBV6-2/TRBV6-3,TGTGCCAGCAGTTCTGTACCTACAGGGTCGAGCAATCAGCCCCAGCATTTT,CASSSVPTGSSNQPQHF
TRBJ2-7,-,-,TRBV5-1,TGCGCCAGCACAGAACCCGGGGGGCCCCTAGAGCAGTACTTC,CASTEPGGPLEQYF
TRBJ2-5,-,TRBD1,TRBV20-1,TGCAGTGCCCATGGGACAGGCCAAGAGACCCAGTACTTC,CSAHGTGQETQYF